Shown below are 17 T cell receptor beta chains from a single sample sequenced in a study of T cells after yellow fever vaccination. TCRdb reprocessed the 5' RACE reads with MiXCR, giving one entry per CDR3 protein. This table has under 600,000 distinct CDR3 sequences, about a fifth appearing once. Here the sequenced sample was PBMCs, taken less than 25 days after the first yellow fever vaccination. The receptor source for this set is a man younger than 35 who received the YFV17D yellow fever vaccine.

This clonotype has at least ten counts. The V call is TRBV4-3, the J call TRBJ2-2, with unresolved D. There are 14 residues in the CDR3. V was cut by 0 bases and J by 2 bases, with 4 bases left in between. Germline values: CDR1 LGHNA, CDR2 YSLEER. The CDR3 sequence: CASSQESNTGELFF. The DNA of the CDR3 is TGCGCCAGCAGCCAAGAAAGTAACACCGGGGAGCTGTTTTTT.

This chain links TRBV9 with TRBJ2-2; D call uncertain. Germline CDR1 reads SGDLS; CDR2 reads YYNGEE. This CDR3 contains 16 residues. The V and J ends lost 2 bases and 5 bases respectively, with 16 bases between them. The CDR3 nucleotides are TGTGCCAGCAGCGTCAACCTCTGGAGAACAACCGGGGAGCTGTTTTTT. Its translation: CASSVNLWRTTGELFF.

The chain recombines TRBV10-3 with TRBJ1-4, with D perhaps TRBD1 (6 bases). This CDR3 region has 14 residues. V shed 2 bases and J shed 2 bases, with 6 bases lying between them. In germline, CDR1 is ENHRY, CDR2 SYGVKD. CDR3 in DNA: TGTGCCATCAGTGAGACAGGGACTAATGAAAAACTGTTTTTT. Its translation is CAISETGTNEKLFF.

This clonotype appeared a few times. CDR3 coding DNA: TGTGCCAGCAGTTTCGGTCTCTACGAGCAGTACTTC. Amino acids: CASSFGLYEQYF. This sequence joins TRBV12-3 or TRBV12-4 and TRBJ2-7; the D is unclear. V was clipped by 3 bases and J by 3 bases, with 6 bases between them. The CDR3 spans 12 residues.

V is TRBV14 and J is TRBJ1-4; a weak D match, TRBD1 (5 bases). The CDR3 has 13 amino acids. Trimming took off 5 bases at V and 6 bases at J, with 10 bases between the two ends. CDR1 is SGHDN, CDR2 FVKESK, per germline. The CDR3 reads CASSWTSYEKLFF. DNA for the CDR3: TGTGCCAGCAGCTGGACATCCTATGAAAAACTGTTTTTT. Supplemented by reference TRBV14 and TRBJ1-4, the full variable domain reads EAGVTQFPSHSVIEKGQTVTLRCDPISGHDNLYWYRRVMGKEIKFLLHFVKESKQDESGMPNNRFLAERTGGTYSTLKVQPAELEDSGVYFCASSWTSYEKLFFGSGTQLSVL.

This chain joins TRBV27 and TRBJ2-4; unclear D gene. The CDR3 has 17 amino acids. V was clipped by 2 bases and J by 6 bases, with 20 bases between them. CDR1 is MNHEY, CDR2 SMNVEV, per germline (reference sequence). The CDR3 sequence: CASSLGFAKGSRNIQYF. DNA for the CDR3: TGTGCCAGCAGTTTAGGTTTCGCGAAAGGGTCGAGAAACATTCAGTACTTC.

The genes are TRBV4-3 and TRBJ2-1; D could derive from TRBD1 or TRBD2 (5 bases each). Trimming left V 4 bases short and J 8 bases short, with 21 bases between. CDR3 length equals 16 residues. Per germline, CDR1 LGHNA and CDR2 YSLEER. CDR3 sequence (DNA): TGCGCCAGCAGCCCCCCCGGGGACCGACTGGGCGATGAGCAGTTCTTC. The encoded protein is CASSPPGDRLGDEQFF.

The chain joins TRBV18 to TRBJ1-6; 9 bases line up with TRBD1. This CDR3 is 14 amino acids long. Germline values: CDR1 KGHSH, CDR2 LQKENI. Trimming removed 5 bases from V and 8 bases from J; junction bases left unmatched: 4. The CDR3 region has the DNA TGTGCCAGCTCAATGGGACAGGGAGATTCACCCCTCCACTTT. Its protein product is CASSMGQGDSPLHF.

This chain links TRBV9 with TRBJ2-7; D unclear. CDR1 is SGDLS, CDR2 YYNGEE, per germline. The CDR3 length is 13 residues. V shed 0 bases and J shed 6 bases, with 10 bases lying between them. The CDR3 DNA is TGTGCCAGCAGCGTAGTTCTGGCCGGCGAGCAGTACTTC. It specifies CASSVVLAGEQYF.

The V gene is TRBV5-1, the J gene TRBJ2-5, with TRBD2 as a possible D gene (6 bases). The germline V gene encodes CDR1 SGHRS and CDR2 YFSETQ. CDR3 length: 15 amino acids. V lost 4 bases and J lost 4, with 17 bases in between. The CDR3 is CASSHGPTSLETQYF. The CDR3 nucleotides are TGCGCCAGCAGCCATGGACCGACTAGTTTAGAGACCCAGTACTTC.

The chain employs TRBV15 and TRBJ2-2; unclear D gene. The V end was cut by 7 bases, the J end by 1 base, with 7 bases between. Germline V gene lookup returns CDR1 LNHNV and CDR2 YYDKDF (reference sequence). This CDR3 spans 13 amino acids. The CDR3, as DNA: TGTGCCACCATCCGAGAGAACACCGGGGAGCTGTTTTTT. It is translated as CATIRENTGELFF.

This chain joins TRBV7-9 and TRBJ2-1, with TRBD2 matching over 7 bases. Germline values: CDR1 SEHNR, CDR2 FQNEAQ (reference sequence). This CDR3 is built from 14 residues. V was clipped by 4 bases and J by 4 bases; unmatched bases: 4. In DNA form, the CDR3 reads TGTGCCAGCAGCTGGGGGGGACTTTACAATGAGCAGTTCTTC. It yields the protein CASSWGGLYNEQFF.

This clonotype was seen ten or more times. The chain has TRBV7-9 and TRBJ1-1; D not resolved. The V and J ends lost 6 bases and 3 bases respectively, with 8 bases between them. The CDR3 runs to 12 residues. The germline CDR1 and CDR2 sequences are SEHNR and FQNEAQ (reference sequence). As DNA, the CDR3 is TGTGCCAGCAGTTCAGCTTACACTGAAGCTTTCTTT. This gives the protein CASSSAYTEAFF.

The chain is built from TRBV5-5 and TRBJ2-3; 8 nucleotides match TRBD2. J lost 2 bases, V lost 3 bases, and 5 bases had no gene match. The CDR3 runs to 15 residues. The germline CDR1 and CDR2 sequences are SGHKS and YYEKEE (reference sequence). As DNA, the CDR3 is TGTGCCAGCAGCTCTAGCGGGTCCTACACAGATACGCAGTATTTT. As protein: CASSSSGSYTDTQYF.

The CDR3 here is CASRPTGEHTEAFF. For the CDR3, the DNA is TGTGCCAGCAGACCGACAGGGGAGCACACTGAAGCTTTCTTT. V usage is TRBV6-2 or TRBV6-3 and J usage is TRBJ1-1; 8 nucleotides agree with TRBD1. Germline CDR1 MNHEY, CDR2 SVGEGT. CDR3 length: 14 residues. J was trimmed by 3 bases and V by 6 bases; bases with no gene match: 6.

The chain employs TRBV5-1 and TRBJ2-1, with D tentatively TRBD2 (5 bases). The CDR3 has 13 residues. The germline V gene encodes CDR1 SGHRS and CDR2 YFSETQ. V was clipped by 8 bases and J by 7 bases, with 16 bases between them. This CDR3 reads CASIPVPGNEQFF. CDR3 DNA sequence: TGCGCCAGTATACCGGTTCCGGGGAATGAGCAGTTCTTC. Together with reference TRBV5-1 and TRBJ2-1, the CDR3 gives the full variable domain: KAGVTQTPRYLIKTRGQQVTLSCSPISGHRSVSWYQQTPGQGLQFLFEYFSETQRNKGNFPGRFSGRQFSNSRSEMNVSTLELGDSALYLCASIPVPGNEQFFGPGTRLTVL.

The CDR3, as DNA: TGCGCCAGCATGTATCCGGGTTCCTACGAGCAGTACTTC. This encodes CASMYPGSYEQYF. The chain couples TRBV5-1 to TRBJ2-7, with D uncertain. The CDR3 covers 13 residues. V shed 6 bases and J shed 1 base, with 11 bases lying between them. Germline CDR1 SGHRS, CDR2 YFSETQ.